The clone carrying this TCR beta chain showed up just a few times. TCRdb reprocessed the 5' RACE reads with MiXCR, giving one entry per CDR3 protein. There are fewer than 55,000 distinct CDR3 sequences in the sample; under 7.5% occur only once, and roughly 20% lies in the top ten. Trimming removed 2 bases from V and 2 bases from J; junction bases left unmatched: 9. This CDR3 spans 17 amino acids. The V gene's germline CDR1 is MNHNY and CDR2 SVGAGI (reference sequence). The data belong to a study of early T cells in non-severe SARS-CoV-2 infection. Study information: Bulk RNA taken from unsorted whole blood was sequenced, leaving chains unpaired.

V gene TRBV6-6 combines with J gene TRBJ1-3, with 7 bases that match TRBD1. Specimen: whole blood, collected at baseline. The TCR comes from an adult who was a healthcare worker with PCR-confirmed SARS-CoV-2 infection or an uninfected control (not recorded which). The CDR3 is CASSYTQGESAGNTIYF. Here the CDR3 DNA reads TGTGCCAGCAGTTACACTCAGGGGGAGTCGGCTGGAAACACCATATATTTT.